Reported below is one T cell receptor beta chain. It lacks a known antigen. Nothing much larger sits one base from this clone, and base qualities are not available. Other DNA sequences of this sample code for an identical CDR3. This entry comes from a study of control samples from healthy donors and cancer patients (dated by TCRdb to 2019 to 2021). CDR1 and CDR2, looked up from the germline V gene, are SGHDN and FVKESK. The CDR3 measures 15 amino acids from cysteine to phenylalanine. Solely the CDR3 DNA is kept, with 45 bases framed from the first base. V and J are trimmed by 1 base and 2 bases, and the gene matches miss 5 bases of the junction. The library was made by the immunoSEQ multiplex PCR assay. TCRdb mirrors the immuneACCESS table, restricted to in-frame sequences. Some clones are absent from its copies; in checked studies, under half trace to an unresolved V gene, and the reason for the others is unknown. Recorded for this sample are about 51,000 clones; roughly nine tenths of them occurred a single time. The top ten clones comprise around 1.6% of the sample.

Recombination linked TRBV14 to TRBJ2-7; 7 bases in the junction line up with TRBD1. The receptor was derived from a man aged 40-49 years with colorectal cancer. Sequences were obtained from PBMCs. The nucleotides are TGTGCCAGCAGCCAAGGGGGACAGTCTCCCTACGAGCAGTACTTC. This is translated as CASSQGGQSPYEQYF.